This TCR beta chain comes out of a study of graft-versus-host responses after intestinal transplantation. In the study overall: Every one of the recipients received anti-thymocyte globulin induction and afterwards took tacrolimus and steroids for roughly three years.

The V gene lost 6 bases and the J gene lost 3 bases, with 15 bases spanning the gap. The CDR3 has 14 amino acids. Germline V CDR1 and CDR2: MDHEN, SYDVKM. The study's findings and limits: Investigators detected GvH clones in recipient marrow, with some emerging earlier in ileum or blood.

On this clone: Its antigen remains unidentified.

Repertoires were generated with immunoSEQ multiplex PCR, while TCRdb's copy carries only in-frame clones and drops some. The repertoire holds about 16,000 clones, with more than 85% as singletons. The chain recombines TRBV28 with TRBJ2-7; D is possibly TRBD1 or TRBD2 (7 bases each). This receptor was obtained from a human patient who received an intestinal transplant, so some T cells may come from the graft donor. The starting material was PBMCs, obtained 23 days after intestinal transplant. CDR3 sequence reads: CASRRTGEGYEQYF. In nucleotides, the CDR3 is TGTGCCAGCAGGAGAACAGGGGAGGGCTACGAGCAGTACTTC.